In its sample, the clone carrying this T cell receptor beta chain was seen once. Method: immunoSEQ multiplex PCR; TCRdb's copy keeps in-frame clones and lacks some. This table holds approximately 140,000 clones, approximately 93% found once. The record originates from a study of T cell responses to AZD1222 COVID-19 vaccine. Germline loops: CDR1 SGHAT, CDR2 FQNNGV. The CDR3 extends over 14 amino acids. V gave up 5 bases and J gave up 1 base, with 12 bases separating them. This rearrangement joins TRBV11-2 to TRBJ2-7; D is possibly TRBD2 (6 bases). The clonotype was recovered from an adult in good health. Sample: peripheral blood, taken on day 0 of AZD1222 vaccination. CDR3 loop: CASSLGLASYEQYF. Written as DNA, the CDR3 is TGTGCCAGCAGCCTGGGACTGGCGTCCTACGAGCAGTACTTC.